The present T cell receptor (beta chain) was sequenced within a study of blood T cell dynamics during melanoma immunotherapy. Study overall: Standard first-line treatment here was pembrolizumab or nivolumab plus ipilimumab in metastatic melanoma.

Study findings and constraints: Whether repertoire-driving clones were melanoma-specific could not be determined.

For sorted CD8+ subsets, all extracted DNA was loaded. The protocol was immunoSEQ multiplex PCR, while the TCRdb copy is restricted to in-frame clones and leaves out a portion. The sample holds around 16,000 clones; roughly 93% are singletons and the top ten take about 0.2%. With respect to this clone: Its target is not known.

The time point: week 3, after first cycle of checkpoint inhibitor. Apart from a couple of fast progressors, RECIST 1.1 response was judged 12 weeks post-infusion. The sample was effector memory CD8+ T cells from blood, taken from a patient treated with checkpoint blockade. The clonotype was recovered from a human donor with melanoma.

The CDR3 region is CASSLRGGLDTDTQYF. CDR3 DNA sequence: TGTGCCAGCAGCTTACGTGGGGGGTTAGACACAGATACGCAGTATTTT. The V call is TRBV7-9, the J call TRBJ2-3, with D perhaps matching TRBD2 (6 bases). Germline CDR1 reads SEHNR; CDR2 reads FQNEAQ (reference sequence). V was clipped by 2 bases and J by 2 bases, with 14 bases between them. The CDR3 spans 16 residues.